This TCR beta chain appears in the sequencing data of a study of cytomegalovirus exposure and HLA in healthy donors. While the first cohort had some 700 subjects, the donors belonged to the separate validation cohort of roughly 120 subjects. General study findings and limits: Reports indicated that the classifier achieved high specificity and sensitivity in diagnosing cytomegalovirus status. Some TCR beta chains (164 of them) were listed as cytomegalovirus-associated.

The method was immunoSEQ multiplex PCR; TCRdb's version includes in-frame clones alone and lacks a portion of them. This sample yields roughly 140,000 clones, of which about nine tenths are seen a single time; about 0.65% belongs to the top ten. CDR3 length: 17 residues. The J segment lost 5 bases and the V segment lost 2 bases, leaving 8 bases of the junction unmatched. Germline loops: CDR1 SGHDT, CDR2 YYEEEE. Remarks on this clone: Its target is unknown.

The genes are TRBV5-6 and TRBJ2-7, with 15 bases lining up with TRBD2. The sample taken for sequencing was PBMCs. The sequence was collected from a man younger than 30 in good health and CMV-seronegative. Here the CDR3 DNA reads TGTGCCAGCAGCTTTGGACTAGCGGGAGGGCCGTTTAACGAGCAGTACGTC. This encodes CASSFGLAGGPFNEQYV.